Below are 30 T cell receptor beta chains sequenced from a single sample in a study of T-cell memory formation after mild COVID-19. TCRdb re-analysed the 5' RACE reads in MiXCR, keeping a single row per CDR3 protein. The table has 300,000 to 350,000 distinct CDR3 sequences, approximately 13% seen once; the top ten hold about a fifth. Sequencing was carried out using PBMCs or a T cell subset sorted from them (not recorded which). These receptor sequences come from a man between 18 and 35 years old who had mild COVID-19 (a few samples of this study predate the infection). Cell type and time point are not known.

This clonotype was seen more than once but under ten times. The CDR3 region has the DNA TGTGCCAGCAGCCAGAGACAGGCTGATGATGGCTACACCTTC. It translates to CASSQRQADDGYTF. The genes are TRBV4-2 and TRBJ1-2; D might be TRBD1 (6 bases). The CDR3 totals 14 residues. V gave up 3 bases and J gave up 6 bases, with 14 bases separating them. From germline, CDR1 is LGHNA and CDR2 YNFKEQ.

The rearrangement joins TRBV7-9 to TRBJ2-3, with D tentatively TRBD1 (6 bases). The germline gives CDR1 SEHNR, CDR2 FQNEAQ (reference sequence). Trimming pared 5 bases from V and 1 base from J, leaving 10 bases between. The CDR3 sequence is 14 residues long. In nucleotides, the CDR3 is TGTGCCAGCAGCCAGACAGGACGCACAGATACGCAGTATTTT. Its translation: CASSQTGRTDTQYF.

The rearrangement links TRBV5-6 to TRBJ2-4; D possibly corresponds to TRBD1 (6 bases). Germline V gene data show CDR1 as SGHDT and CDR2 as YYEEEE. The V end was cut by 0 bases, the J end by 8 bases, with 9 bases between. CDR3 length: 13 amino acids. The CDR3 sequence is CASSLDREYIQYF. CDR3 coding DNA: TGTGCCAGCAGCTTGGACAGGGAATACATTCAGTACTTC.

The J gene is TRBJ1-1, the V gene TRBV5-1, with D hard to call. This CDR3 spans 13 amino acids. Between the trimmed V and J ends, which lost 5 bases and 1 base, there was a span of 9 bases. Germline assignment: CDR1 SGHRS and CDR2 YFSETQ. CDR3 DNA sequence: TGCGCCAGCAGTGATGGTGCGAACACTGAAGCTTTCTTT. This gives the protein CASSDGANTEAFF.

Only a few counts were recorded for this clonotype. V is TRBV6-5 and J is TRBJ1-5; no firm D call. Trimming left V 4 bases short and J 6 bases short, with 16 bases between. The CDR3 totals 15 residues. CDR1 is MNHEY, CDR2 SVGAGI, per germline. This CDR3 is CASSSREPGSQPQHF. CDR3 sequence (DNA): TGTGCCAGCAGTTCTCGGGAACCTGGGAGTCAGCCCCAGCATTTT.

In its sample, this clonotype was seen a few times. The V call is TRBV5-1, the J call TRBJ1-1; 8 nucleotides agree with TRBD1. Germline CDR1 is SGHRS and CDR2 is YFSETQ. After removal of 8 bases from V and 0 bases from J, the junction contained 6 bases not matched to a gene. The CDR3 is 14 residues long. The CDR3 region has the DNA TGCGCCAGTGCAGGGGGCCCCATGAACACTGAAGCTTTCTTT. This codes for CASAGGPMNTEAFF.

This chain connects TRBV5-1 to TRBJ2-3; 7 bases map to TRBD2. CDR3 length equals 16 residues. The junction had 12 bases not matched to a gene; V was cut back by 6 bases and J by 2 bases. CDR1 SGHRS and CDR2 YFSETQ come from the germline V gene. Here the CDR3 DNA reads TGCGCCAGCACTCTCGGCGGGGGTCACTACACAGATACGCAGTATTTT. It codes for CASTLGGGHYTDTQYF.

The CDR3, as DNA: TGTGCCAGCAGAGTGGGGGGTCCGGAATCACCCCTCCACTTT. This translates into CASRVGGPESPLHF. The chain recombines TRBV12-3 or TRBV12-4 with TRBJ1-6; a weak D match, TRBD1 (5 bases). With 6 bases removed from V and 10 bases from J, the gap between germline ends came to 16 bases. This CDR3 has 14 residues.

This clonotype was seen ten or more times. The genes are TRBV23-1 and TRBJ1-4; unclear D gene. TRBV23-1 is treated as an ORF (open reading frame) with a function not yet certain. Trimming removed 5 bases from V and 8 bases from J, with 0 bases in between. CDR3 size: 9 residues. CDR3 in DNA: TGCGCCAGCAGTGAAAAACTGTTTTTT. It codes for CASSEKLFF.

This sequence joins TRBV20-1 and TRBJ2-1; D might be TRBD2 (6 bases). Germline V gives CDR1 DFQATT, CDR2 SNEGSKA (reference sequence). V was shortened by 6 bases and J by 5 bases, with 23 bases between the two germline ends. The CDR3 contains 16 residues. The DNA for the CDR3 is TGCAGTGCCGAGACTCCCCGGGCGGGGCAAAACAATGAGCAGTTCTTC. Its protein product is CSAETPRAGQNNEQFF.

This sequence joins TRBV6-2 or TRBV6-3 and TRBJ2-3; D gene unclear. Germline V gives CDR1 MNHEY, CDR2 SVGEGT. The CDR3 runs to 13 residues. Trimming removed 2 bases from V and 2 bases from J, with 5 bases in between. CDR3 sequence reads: CASSYLFTDTQYF. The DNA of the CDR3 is TGTGCCAGCAGTTACCTGTTCACAGATACGCAGTATTTT.

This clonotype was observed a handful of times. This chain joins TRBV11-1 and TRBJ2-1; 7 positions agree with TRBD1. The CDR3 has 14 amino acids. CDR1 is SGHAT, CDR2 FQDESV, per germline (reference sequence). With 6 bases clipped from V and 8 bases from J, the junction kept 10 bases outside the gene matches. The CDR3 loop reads CASRSSRDSYEQFF. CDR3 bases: TGTGCCAGCAGGTCCAGTCGGGACAGCTATGAGCAGTTCTTC.

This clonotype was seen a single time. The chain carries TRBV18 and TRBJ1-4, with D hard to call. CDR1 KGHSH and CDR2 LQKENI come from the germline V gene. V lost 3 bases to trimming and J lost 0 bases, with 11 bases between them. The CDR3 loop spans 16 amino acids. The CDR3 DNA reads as TGTGCCAGCTCACCTCAGGAAGGAACAACTAATGAAAAACTGTTTTTT. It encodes CASSPQEGTTNEKLFF.

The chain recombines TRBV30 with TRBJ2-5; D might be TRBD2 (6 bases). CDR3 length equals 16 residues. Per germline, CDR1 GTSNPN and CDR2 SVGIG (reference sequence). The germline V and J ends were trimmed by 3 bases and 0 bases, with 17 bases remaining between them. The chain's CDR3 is CAWSPPARGYQETQYF. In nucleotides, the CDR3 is TGTGCCTGGAGCCCGCCGGCGCGGGGATACCAAGAGACCCAGTACTTC.

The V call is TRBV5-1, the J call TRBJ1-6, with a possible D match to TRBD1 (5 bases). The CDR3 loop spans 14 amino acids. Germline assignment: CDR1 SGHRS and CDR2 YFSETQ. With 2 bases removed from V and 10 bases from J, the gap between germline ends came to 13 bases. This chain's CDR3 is CASSFQETASPLHF. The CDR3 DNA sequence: TGCGCCAGCAGCTTCCAGGAGACAGCATCACCCCTCCACTTT.

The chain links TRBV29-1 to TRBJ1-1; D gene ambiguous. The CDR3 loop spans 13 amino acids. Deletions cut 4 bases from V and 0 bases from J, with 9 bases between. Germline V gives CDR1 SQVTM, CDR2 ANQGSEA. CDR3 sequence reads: CSVAEGMNTEAFF. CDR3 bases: TGCAGCGTTGCCGAGGGTATGAACACTGAAGCTTTCTTT. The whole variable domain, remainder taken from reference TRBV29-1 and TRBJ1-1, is SAVISQKPSRDICQRGTSLTIQCQVDSQVTMMFWYRQQPGQSLTLIATANQGSEATYESGFVIDKFPISRPNLTFSTLTVSNMSPEDSSIYLCSVAEGMNTEAFFGQGTRLTVV.

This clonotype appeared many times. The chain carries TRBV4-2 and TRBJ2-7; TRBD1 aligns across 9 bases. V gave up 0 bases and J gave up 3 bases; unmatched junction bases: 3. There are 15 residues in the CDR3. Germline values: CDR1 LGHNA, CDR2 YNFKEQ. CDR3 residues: CASSQEGTGYYEQYF. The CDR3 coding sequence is TGTGCCAGCAGCCAAGAAGGGACAGGGTACTACGAGCAGTACTTC.

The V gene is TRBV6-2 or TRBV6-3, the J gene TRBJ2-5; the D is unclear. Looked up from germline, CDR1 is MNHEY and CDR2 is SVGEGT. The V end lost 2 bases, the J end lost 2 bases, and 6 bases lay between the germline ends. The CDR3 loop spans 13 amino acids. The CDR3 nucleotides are TGTGCCAGCAGTTACGGGGTTCAAGAGACCCAGTACTTC. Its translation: CASSYGVQETQYF.

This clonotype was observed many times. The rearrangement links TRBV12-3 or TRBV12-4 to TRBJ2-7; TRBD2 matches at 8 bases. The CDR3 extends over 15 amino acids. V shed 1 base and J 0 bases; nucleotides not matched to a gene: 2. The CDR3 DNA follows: TGTGCCAGCAGTTTAGAGGGACTAGGCTCCTACGAGCAGTACTTC. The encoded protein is CASSLEGLGSYEQYF.

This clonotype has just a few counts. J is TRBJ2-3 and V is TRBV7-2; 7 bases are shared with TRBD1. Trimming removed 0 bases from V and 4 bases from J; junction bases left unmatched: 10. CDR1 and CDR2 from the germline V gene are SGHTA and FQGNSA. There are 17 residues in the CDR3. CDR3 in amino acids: CASSLAGRARGSDTQYF. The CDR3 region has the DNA TGTGCCAGCAGCTTAGCCGGGCGCGCCAGGGGGTCAGATACGCAGTATTTT.

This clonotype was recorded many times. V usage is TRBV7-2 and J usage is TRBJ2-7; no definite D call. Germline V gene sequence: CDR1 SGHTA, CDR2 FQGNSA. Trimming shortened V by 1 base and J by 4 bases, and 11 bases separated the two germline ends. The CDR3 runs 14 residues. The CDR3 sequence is CASSLGLENYEQYF. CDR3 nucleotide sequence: TGTGCCAGCAGCTTAGGGCTAGAGAATTACGAGCAGTACTTC.

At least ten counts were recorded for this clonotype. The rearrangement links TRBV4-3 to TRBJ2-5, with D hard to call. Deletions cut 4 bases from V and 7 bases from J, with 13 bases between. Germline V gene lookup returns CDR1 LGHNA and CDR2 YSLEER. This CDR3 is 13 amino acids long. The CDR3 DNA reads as TGCGCCAGCAGCCTTACCGATTCGGGGACCCAGTACTTC. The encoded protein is CASSLTDSGTQYF.

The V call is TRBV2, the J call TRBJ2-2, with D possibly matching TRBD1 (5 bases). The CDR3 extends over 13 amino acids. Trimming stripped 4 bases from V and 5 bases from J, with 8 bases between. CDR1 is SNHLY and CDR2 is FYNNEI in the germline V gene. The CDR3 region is CASSGDRTGELFF. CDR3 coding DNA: TGTGCCAGCAGTGGAGACAGAACCGGGGAGCTGTTTTTT.

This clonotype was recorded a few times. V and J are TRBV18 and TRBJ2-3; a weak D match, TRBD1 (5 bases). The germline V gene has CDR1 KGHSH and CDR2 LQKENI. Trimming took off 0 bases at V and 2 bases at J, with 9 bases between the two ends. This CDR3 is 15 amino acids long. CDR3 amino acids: CASSPPRTFTDTQYF. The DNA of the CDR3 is TGTGCCAGCTCACCACCTAGGACATTCACAGATACGCAGTATTTT.

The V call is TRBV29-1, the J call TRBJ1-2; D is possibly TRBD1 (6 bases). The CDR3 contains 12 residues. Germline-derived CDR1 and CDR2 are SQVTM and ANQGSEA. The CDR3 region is CGGRKPPEGYTF. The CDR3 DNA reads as TGCGGGGGGCGGAAACCCCCGGAGGGCTACACCTTC.

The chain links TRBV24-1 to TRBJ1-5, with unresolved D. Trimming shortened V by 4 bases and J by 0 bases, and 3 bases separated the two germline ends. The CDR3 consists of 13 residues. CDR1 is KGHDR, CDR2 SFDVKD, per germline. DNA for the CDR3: TGTGCCACCAGTGAAGGTAGCAATCAGCCCCAGCATTTT. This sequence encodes CATSEGSNQPQHF.

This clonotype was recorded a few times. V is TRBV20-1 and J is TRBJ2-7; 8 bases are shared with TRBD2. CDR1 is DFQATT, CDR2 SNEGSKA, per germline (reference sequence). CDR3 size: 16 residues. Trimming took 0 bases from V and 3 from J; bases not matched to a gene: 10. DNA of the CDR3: TGCAGTGCTAGAGATCAGGTCGGGGGGGCCGGCTACGAGCAGTACTTC. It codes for CSARDQVGGAGYEQYF.

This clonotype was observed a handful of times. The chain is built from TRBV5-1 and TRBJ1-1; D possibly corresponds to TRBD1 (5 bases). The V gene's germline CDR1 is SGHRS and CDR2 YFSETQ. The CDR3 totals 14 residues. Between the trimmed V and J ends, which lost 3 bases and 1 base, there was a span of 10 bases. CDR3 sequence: CASSWDGTNTEAFF. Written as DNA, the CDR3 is TGCGCCAGCAGCTGGGACGGGACGAACACTGAAGCTTTCTTT.

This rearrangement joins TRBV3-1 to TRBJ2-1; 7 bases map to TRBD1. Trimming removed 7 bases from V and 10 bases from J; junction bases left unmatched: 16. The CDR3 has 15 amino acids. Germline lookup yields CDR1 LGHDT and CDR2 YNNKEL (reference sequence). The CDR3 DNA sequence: TGTGCCAGCACCTTCTTCGGACAGGCGGTTTTGGAGCAGTTCTTC. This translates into CASTFFGQAVLEQFF.

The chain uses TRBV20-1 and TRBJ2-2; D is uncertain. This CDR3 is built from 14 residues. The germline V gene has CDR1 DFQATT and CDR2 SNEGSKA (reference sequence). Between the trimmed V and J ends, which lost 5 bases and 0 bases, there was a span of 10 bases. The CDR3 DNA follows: TGCAGTGCTCTGGGCGCTCCGAACACCGGGGAGCTGTTTTTT. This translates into CSALGAPNTGELFF.